This T cell receptor (beta chain) was retrieved from a study of a mutant IDH1 vaccine in newly diagnosed glioma. In the study overall: Therapy received beforehand was radiotherapy, temozolomide, or both, with most patients given both.

Repertoires were generated with immunoSEQ multiplex PCR, while TCRdb's copy carries only in-frame clones and drops some. The sample holds roughly 60,000 clones, 85% seen once. V lost 0 bases and J lost 6, with 9 bases in between. The CDR3 consists of 15 residues. The germline CDR1 and CDR2 sequences are WSHSY and SAAADI. As for time point: week 23, last vaccination. Every vaccine dose comprised 300 ug of mutant IDH1 20-mer peptide plus topical imiquimod. Whole-study results and caveats: Pseudoprogression looked unconnected to shifts in top peripheral T cell clonotypes.

For this clone: Its antigen is unknown.

V usage is TRBV10-2 and J usage is TRBJ1-6; a possible D gene is TRBD1 (5 bases). The sequenced sample was PBMCs, obtained from a glioma patient whose treatment included an IDH1 peptide vaccine. The TCR originated in a young man with glioma. The CDR3 region is CASSESRGSNSPLHF. As DNA, the CDR3 is TGCGCCAGCAGTGAGTCAAGGGGTTCTAATTCACCCCTCCACTTT.